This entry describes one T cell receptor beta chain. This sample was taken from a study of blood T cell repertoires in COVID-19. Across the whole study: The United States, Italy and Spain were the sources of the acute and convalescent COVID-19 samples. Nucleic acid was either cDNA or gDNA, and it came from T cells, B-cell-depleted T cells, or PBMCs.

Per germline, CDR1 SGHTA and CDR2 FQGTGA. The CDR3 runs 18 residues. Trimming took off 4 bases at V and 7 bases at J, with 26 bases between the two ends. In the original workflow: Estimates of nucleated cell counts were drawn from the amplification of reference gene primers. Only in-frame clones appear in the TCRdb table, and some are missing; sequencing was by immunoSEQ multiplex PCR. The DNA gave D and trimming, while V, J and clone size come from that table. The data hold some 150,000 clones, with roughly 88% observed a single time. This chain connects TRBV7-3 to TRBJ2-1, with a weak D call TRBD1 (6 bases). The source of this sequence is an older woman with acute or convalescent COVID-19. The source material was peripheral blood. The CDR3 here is CASSSRPGQGNMKNEQFF. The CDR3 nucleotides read TGTGCCAGCAGCTCCCGCCCCGGGCAGGGGAATATGAAGAATGAGCAGTTCTTC.